The sequence of this T cell receptor beta chain was determined in a study of cytomegalovirus exposure and HLA in healthy donors. This clone was seen just once. The CDR3 spans 13 residues. Germline CDR1 and CDR2: SQVTM and ANQGSEA. The study ran its PCR with 60 Vbeta and 13 Jbeta primers. The data were produced by immunoSEQ multiplex PCR, yet TCRdb's version contains in-frame clones alone and is incomplete. The data contain about 120,000 clones, 75% to 85% of them singletons. This receptor was obtained from a male donor in good health and CMV-seropositive. This rearrangement joins TRBV29-1 to TRBJ2-7; TRBD2 matches at 8 bases. Sequenced input: PBMCs. CDR3 in DNA: TGCTCGGGAGGGGGGGGGCCCGACTACGAGCAGTACTTC. This sequence encodes CSGGGGPDYEQYF.